The next 3 T cell receptor beta chains were all read from a single sample in a study of CD8 T cells in Susac syndrome. The RNA, about 0.5 to 1 ug, was put through reverse transcription using random hexamers. TCRdb itself ran the immunoSEQ multiplex PCR reads through MiXCR, one entry per CDR3 protein. The sample lists tens of thousands of distinct CDR3 sequences, roughly 94% occurring once. The sequencing input was CD8+ T cells from PBMCs. These receptors all stem from a human donor with multiple sclerosis.

The V call is TRBV4-1, the J call TRBJ1-2, with TRBD1 matching 9 bases. This CDR3 has 17 amino acids. Germline V CDR1 and CDR2: MGHRA, YSYEKL. Losses at the gene ends were 4 bases for V and 4 bases for J; bases not matched to a gene: 13. This chain's CDR3 is CASSPGTGSPSGYGYTF. The CDR3 bases are TGCGCCAGCAGCCCCGGGACAGGGTCCCCCTCAGGCTATGGCTACACCTTC.

The gene calls are TRBV28 and TRBJ2-3; 7 bases agree with TRBD2. Germline V gene lookup returns CDR1 MDHEN and CDR2 SYDVKM. V was pared by 3 bases and J by 0 bases, with 9 bases of the junction left unmatched. The length of the CDR3 is 17 residues. The CDR3 protein is CASSLSAGVHSTDTQYF. CDR3 nucleotide sequence: TGTGCCAGCAGTTTGTCGGCGGGAGTCCATAGCACAGATACGCAGTATTTT.

The rearrangement links TRBV6-1 to TRBJ2-3; 12 bases agree with TRBD2. The CDR3 runs to 16 residues. Germline V gene sequence: CDR1 MNHNS, CDR2 SASEGT. J was trimmed by 5 bases and V by 6 bases; bases with no gene match: 9. This chain's CDR3 is CASSLTSGGQRDTQYF. CDR3 DNA sequence: TGTGCCAGCAGCCTGACTAGCGGGGGCCAGCGAGATACGCAGTATTTT.